This T cell receptor (delta chain) was recorded in a study of gamma-delta T cells after stem cell transplantation. CDR1 and CDR2 (germline): TVYSNPD, GDNSRS (reference sequence). V was pared by 0 bases and J by 2 bases, with 8 bases of the junction left unmatched. The length of the CDR3 is 15 residues. TCRdb called clones from the RT-PCR reads again using CATT. The sample has around 1,300 delta-chain clones, 2% seen once. This clone came up many times. It differs at one base from a far larger clone, so likely a read error. This specimen includes other DNA sequences encoding the same CDR3. The TCR originated in a human donor. It is not recorded whose cells these are; they may come from a transplant donor. The sequencing sample was made of gamma-delta T cells. The genes are TRDV3 and TRDJ1, with TRDD3 matching over 8 bases. The CDR3 region has the DNA TGTGCCTTTAGTCCTACTGGGGGGCTTACCGATAAACTCATCTTT. Translating it yields CAFSPTGGLTDKLIF. Supplemented by reference TRDV3 and TRDJ1, the full variable domain reads CDKVTQSSPDQTVASGSEVVLLCTYDTVYSNPDLFWYRIRPDYSFQFVFYGDNSRSEGADFTQGRFSVKHILTQKAFHLVISPVRTEDSATYYCAFSPTGGLTDKLIFGKGTRVTVEP.